These 24 T cell receptor beta chains were all obtained from the same sample, sequenced in a study of blood T cell repertoires in COVID-19. Measured with immunoSEQ multiplex PCR; TCRdb has only the in-frame clones, and not every one. The data show 150,000 to 200,000 clones, with almost 90% seen just once and 0.62% held by the top ten. The specimen was peripheral blood. These receptors originate from a man aged 50 or older with acute or convalescent COVID-19.

The chain has TRBV9 and TRBJ1-2; 7 nucleotides line up with TRBD1. Germline-derived CDR1 and CDR2 are SGDLS and YYNGEE. The CDR3 length is 13 residues. The J segment lost 6 bases and the V segment lost 0 bases, leaving 2 bases of the junction unmatched. The CDR3 DNA reads as TGTGCCAGCAGCGTAGGAGGGACAGATGGCTACACCTTC. Translation: CASSVGGTDGYTF.

This clone has just one count. The J gene is TRBJ2-7, the V gene TRBV5-6; 7 bases are shared with TRBD1. CDR3 size: 14 residues. Trimming at V came to 1 base and at J to 4 bases, leaving 5 bases not matched to a gene. CDR1 SGHDT and CDR2 YYEEEE come from the germline V gene. The CDR3 loop is CASSLRDSAYEQYF. The CDR3 nucleotides read TGTGCCAGCAGCTTGAGGGACAGTGCATACGAGCAGTACTTC.

This sequence joins TRBV27 and TRBJ2-5; D is possibly TRBD1 (5 bases). Germline V CDR1 and CDR2: MNHEY, SMNVEV (reference sequence). The CDR3 is 18 residues long. V dropped 8 bases and J dropped 3 bases, with 28 bases sitting between them. CDR3 residues: CASLSLDRVAKGKETQYF. CDR3 nucleotide sequence: TGTGCCAGCCTAAGCCTCGACAGAGTAGCCAAGGGAAAAGAGACCCAGTACTTC.

The V call is TRBV24-1, the J call TRBJ2-1; D is perhaps TRBD1 (7 bases). V dropped 1 base and J dropped 3 bases, with 15 bases sitting between them. The CDR3 spans 17 residues. The germline V gene has CDR1 KGHDR and CDR2 SFDVKD. CDR3 amino acids: CATSDLRAGGSYNEQFF. The CDR3 nucleotides read TGTGCCACCAGTGATTTAAGGGCAGGGGGGAGCTACAATGAGCAGTTCTTC.

The chain links TRBV6-5 to TRBJ2-2; D not certain. Germline values: CDR1 MNHEY, CDR2 SVGAGI. This CDR3 spans 12 amino acids. Trimming shortened V by 5 bases and J by 5 bases, and 6 bases separated the two germline ends. The CDR3 is CASSTVTGELFF. The CDR3 DNA follows: TGTGCCAGCAGTACGGTGACCGGGGAGCTGTTTTTT.

The V and J genes are TRBV6-5 and TRBJ1-4; D is perhaps TRBD1 (5 bases). This CDR3 has 14 residues. Between the trimmed V and J ends, which lost 6 bases and 4 bases, there was a span of 12 bases. Germline V gives CDR1 MNHEY, CDR2 SVGAGI. The CDR3 protein is CASRTEGSNEKLFF. CDR3 nucleotide sequence: TGTGCCAGCAGAACGGAGGGGAGTAATGAAAAACTGTTTTTT.

This chain uses TRBV28 with TRBJ1-5, with 9 bases aligning to TRBD1. The junction had 13 bases not matched to a gene; V was cut back by 4 bases and J by 6 bases. This CDR3 has 17 amino acids. The germline V gene encodes CDR1 MDHEN and CDR2 SYDVKM. The CDR3 loop reads CASSSRGGQGVGQPQHF. The CDR3 DNA follows: TGTGCCAGCAGTTCACGGGGGGGACAGGGAGTCGGTCAGCCCCAGCATTTT.

This chain uses TRBV28 with TRBJ1-2; D possibly corresponds to TRBD1 (6 bases). The germline V gene has CDR1 MDHEN and CDR2 SYDVKM. The V end lost 3 bases, the J end lost 7 bases, and 15 bases lay between the germline ends. The CDR3 has 14 amino acids. CDR3 in DNA: TGTGCCAGCAGTTTCCAGACAGGCTCGTCTGGCTACACCTTC. It is translated as CASSFQTGSSGYTF.

The chain employs TRBV6-5 and TRBJ1-6; 12 bases are a match to TRBD1. The J segment lost 8 bases and the V segment lost 5 bases, leaving 4 bases of the junction unmatched. Germline V lookup: CDR1 MNHEY, CDR2 SVGAGI. The CDR3 runs to 15 residues. CDR3 nucleotides: TGTGCCAGCAGTCCCGGGACAGGGGGCGATTCACCCCTCCACTTT. Translating gives CASSPGTGGDSPLHF.

V is TRBV2 and J is TRBJ1-2; 7 bases fit TRBD1. The CDR3 spans 14 residues. The junction had 8 bases not matched to a gene; V was cut back by 6 bases and J by 4 bases. The germline V gene encodes CDR1 SNHLY and CDR2 FYNNEI. The CDR3: CASSEQGWTYGYTF. DNA for the CDR3: TGTGCCAGCAGCGAACAGGGGTGGACCTATGGCTACACCTTC.

The chain couples TRBV23-1 to TRBJ2-7, with no clear D. TRBV23-1 is recorded as an ORF, its role being uncertain. V lost 3 bases and J 1 base, leaving 7 bases between the germline ends. The CDR3 totals 13 residues. This CDR3 is CASSHARSYEQYF. CDR3 nucleotide sequence: TGCGCCAGCAGTCACGCCAGGTCCTACGAGCAGTACTTC.

Notes on this clone: The same CDR3 also results from other DNA sequences found in this sample. The chain is built from TRBV5-1 and TRBJ1-5, with 8 bases aligning to TRBD1. The germline CDR1 and CDR2 sequences are SGHRS and YFSETQ. The CDR3 totals 16 residues. V trimming: 2 bases; J trimming: 1 base; junction bases outside the gene matches: 5. The CDR3 coding sequence is TGCGCCAGCAGCTTAGGACAGGGTGGGAGCAATCAGCCCCAGCATTTT. Translation: CASSLGQGGSNQPQHF.

This clone was counted only a few times. The same CDR3 also results from other DNA sequences found in this sample. In DNA, the CDR3 is TGCGCCAGCAGCTTGGTCGGAGGACAGGGGTCCGGGGAGCTGTTTTTT. Translating gives CASSLVGGQGSGELFF. This rearrangement joins TRBV5-1 to TRBJ2-2; 9 nucleotides match TRBD1. The CDR3 is 16 amino acids. Germline V gene sequence: CDR1 SGHRS, CDR2 YFSETQ. Germline trimming cut 0 bases from V and 6 bases from J; bases unmatched to any gene: 6. Drawing the rest from reference TRBV5-1 and TRBJ2-2, the complete variable domain is KAGVTQTPRYLIKTRGQQVTLSCSPISGHRSVSWYQQTPGQGLQFLFEYFSETQRNKGNFPGRFSGRQFSNSRSEMNVSTLELGDSALYLCASSLVGGQGSGELFFGEGSRLTVL.

This chain uses TRBV5-4 with TRBJ2-1; D may be TRBD2 (6 bases). V lost 0 bases to trimming and J lost 9 bases, with 16 bases between them. Per the germline V gene, CDR1 is SGHNT and CDR2 is YYREEE (reference sequence). The CDR3 runs to 15 residues. CDR3 nucleotide sequence: TGTGCCAGCAGCTTGGGGGCTAGCGCTGGCGGTGAGCAGTTCTTC. Amino acids: CASSLGASAGGEQFF.

The chain carries TRBV6-6 and TRBJ1-1; maybe TRBD1 (6 bases). The length of the CDR3 is 14 residues. The V end lost 0 bases, the J end lost 7 bases, and 12 bases lay between the germline ends. CDR1 is MNHNY and CDR2 is SVGAGI in the germline V gene (reference sequence). In DNA, the CDR3 is TGTGCCAGCAGTTACTCGAGTTCAGGGGTTGAAGCTTTCTTT. It translates to CASSYSSSGVEAFF.

The chain is built from TRBV7-6 and TRBJ2-7; TRBD2 agrees at 9 bases. Germline lookup yields CDR1 SGHVS and CDR2 FNYEAQ. The CDR3 covers 18 residues. Trimming at V came to 1 base and at J to 3 bases, leaving 13 bases not matched to a gene. The CDR3 loop reads CASSLGVPGLASGYEQYF. CDR3 DNA: TGTGCCAGCAGCTTAGGTGTCCCGGGACTAGCATCTGGCTACGAGCAGTACTTC.

This chain uses TRBV28 with TRBJ1-5; 7 nucleotides line up with TRBD1. This CDR3 is 16 amino acids long. V shed 1 base, J shed 4 bases, and the junction held 7 bases outside the gene matches. Germline V lookup: CDR1 MDHEN, CDR2 SYDVKM. CDR3 region: CASSLYEGAGNQPQHF. The CDR3 DNA reads as TGTGCCAGCAGTTTATATGAGGGGGCAGGGAATCAGCCCCAGCATTTT.

The rearrangement links TRBV9 to TRBJ2-2; 7 bases map to TRBD2. This CDR3 comprises 13 residues. J was trimmed by 8 bases and V by 0 bases; bases with no gene match: 1. Looked up from germline, CDR1 is SGDLS and CDR2 is YYNGEE. CDR3 in amino acids: CASSVGGSGELFF. DNA of the CDR3: TGTGCCAGCAGCGTAGGCGGGAGTGGGGAGCTGTTTTTT.

V and J are TRBV19 and TRBJ1-1; TRBD1 aligns across 9 bases. CDR3 length: 13 residues. The ends lost 6 bases at V and 5 bases at J; junction bases unmatched: 4. The germline V gene encodes CDR1 LNHDA and CDR2 SQIVND (reference sequence). CDR3 nucleotides: TGTGCCAGTAGGACAGGGGGAAGAACTGAAGCTTTCTTT. This encodes CASRTGGRTEAFF. The whole variable domain, filled in from reference TRBV19 and TRBJ1-1, reads DGGITQSPKYLFRKEGQNVTLSCEQNLNHDAMYWYRQDPGQGLRLIYYSQIVNDFQKGDIAEGYSVSREKKESFPLTVTSAQKNPTAFYLCASRTGGRTEAFFGQGTRLTVV.

The rearrangement uses TRBV27 and TRBJ1-6, with 9 bases lining up with TRBD1. Germline V gene sequence: CDR1 MNHEY, CDR2 SMNVEV (reference sequence). The V segment lost 6 bases and the J segment 8 bases; nucleotides outside the gene matches: 5. This CDR3 contains 14 residues. The CDR3 loop reads CASRPTGGYSPLHF. CDR3 nucleotides: TGTGCCAGCAGACCGACAGGGGGATATTCACCCCTCCACTTT.

The chain carries TRBV19 and TRBJ1-3, with D maybe TRBD1 (5 bases). This CDR3 region has 14 residues. The germline V gene encodes CDR1 LNHDA and CDR2 SQIVND (reference sequence). V was cut by 7 bases and J by 0 bases, with 10 bases left in between. CDR3 sequence reads: CASNRGSSGNTIYF. Here the CDR3 DNA reads TGTGCCAGTAATCGGGGGAGCTCTGGAAACACCATATATTTT. Full variable domain (remainder filled in from reference TRBV19 and TRBJ1-3): DGGITQSPKYLFRKEGQNVTLSCEQNLNHDAMYWYRQDPGQGLRLIYYSQIVNDFQKGDIAEGYSVSREKKESFPLTVTSAQKNPTAFYLCASNRGSSGNTIYFGEGSWLTVV.

The chain joins TRBV9 to TRBJ2-5; 8 bases map to TRBD1. Losses at the gene ends were 3 bases for V and 2 bases for J; bases not matched to a gene: 6. CDR1 and CDR2 (germline): SGDLS, YYNGEE. This CDR3 is 15 amino acids long. CDR3 loop: CASSALQGAQETQYF. The CDR3 nucleotides read TGTGCCAGCAGCGCACTTCAGGGGGCTCAAGAGACCCAGTACTTC.

There are a few counts of this clone. The J gene is TRBJ2-2, the V gene TRBV7-3; 12 bases are shared with TRBD1. V dropped 6 bases and J dropped 7; count of bases not matched to a gene: 6. Germline loops: CDR1 SGHTA, CDR2 FQGTGA. CDR3 length: 15 amino acids. In DNA, the CDR3 is TGTGCCAGCAGTCGGGACAGGGGGCGCGACGGGGAGCTGTTTTTT. Amino acid sequence: CASSRDRGRDGELFF.

The chain has TRBV5-1 and TRBJ1-1, with no clear D. Trimming cost V 2 bases and J 0 bases, with 8 bases left between them. The V gene's germline CDR1 is SGHRS and CDR2 YFSETQ. The CDR3 covers 14 residues. The DNA of the CDR3 is TGCGCCAGCAGCTTTGGTCAGATGAACACTGAAGCTTTCTTT. It translates to CASSFGQMNTEAFF.